Following are 10 T cell receptor beta chains from one sample sequenced in a study of T cell changes during pregnancy in multiple sclerosis (dated by TCRdb to between 2017 and 2020). Library construction relied on the immunoSEQ multiplex PCR assay. The immuneACCESS repertoire file appears here via TCRdb, limited to in-frame rearrangements. These files lack a portion of the clones; in checked studies, under half of the deficit traces to unresolved V genes, and the cause of the others is not known. The sample table holds more than 70,000 clones, of which almost 95% were seen once. The top ten clonotypes cover about 2.5% of the sample. The specimen comprised peripheral blood, sampled before pregnancy. The origin of the receptors is a female donor with multiple sclerosis, enrolled in a pregnancy study.

The chain recombines TRBV19 with TRBJ2-3; TRBD2 agrees at 9 bases. Losses at the gene ends were 5 bases for V and 0 bases for J; bases not matched to a gene: 12. Germline CDR1 LNHDA, CDR2 SQIVND (reference sequence). This CDR3 is 18 amino acids long. This CDR3 is CASSFLAGAASSTDTQYF. The CDR3 coding sequence is TGTGCCAGTAGTTTTTTAGCGGGAGCGGCTTCTAGCACAGATACGCAGTATTTT.

The V and J genes are TRBV7-2 and TRBJ2-4; 8 bases are a match to TRBD1. V was pared by 1 base and J by 0 bases, with 2 bases of the junction left unmatched. This CDR3 is built from 16 residues. CDR1 SGHTA and CDR2 FQGNSA come from the germline V gene. The CDR3 bases are TGTGCCAGCAGCTTAGACGGACAGGGAGCCAAAAACATTCAGTACTTC. Its translation is CASSLDGQGAKNIQYF.

This clone showed up just a few times. This sequence joins TRBV28 and TRBJ1-5; the D is unclear. Germline lookup yields CDR1 MDHEN and CDR2 SYDVKM. V shed 2 bases and J shed 0 bases, with 5 bases lying between them. The CDR3 is 14 amino acids. The CDR3 loop reads CASSLRYSNQPQHF. The CDR3 region has the DNA TGTGCCAGCAGTTTACGGTATAGCAATCAGCCCCAGCATTTT.

This chain links TRBV28 with TRBJ1-5, with TRBD1 identical over 7 bases. V lost 5 bases and J lost 4; bases outside the gene matches: 8. Germline CDR1 MDHEN, CDR2 SYDVKM. CDR3 size: 15 residues. The CDR3 region is CASSATGLRNQPQHF. CDR3 nucleotide sequence: TGTGCCAGCAGTGCGACAGGGTTACGTAATCAGCCCCAGCATTTT.

The V gene is TRBV2, the J gene TRBJ2-1; 10 bases line up with TRBD2. The CDR3 totals 14 residues. V dropped 5 bases and J dropped 12; count of bases not matched to a gene: 10. In germline, CDR1 is SNHLY, CDR2 FYNNEI. The CDR3 loop is CASSRLAGEVGQFF. The DNA of the CDR3 is TGTGCCAGCAGTCGGCTAGCGGGAGAGGTGGGGCAGTTCTTC.

This chain links TRBV2 with TRBJ2-6, with 7 bases lining up with TRBD1. The CDR3 covers 16 residues. With 5 bases clipped from V and 0 bases from J, the junction kept 4 bases outside the gene matches. The germline V gene has CDR1 SNHLY and CDR2 FYNNEI. The CDR3 loop reads CASSLGQHSGANVLTF. In nucleotides, the CDR3 is TGTGCCAGCAGTCTGGGACAGCACTCTGGGGCCAACGTCCTGACTTTC. Filled out from reference TRBV2 and TRBJ2-6, the complete variable domain reads EPEVTQTPSHQVTQMGQEVILRCVPISNHLYFYWYRQILGQKVEFLVSFYNNEISEKSEIFDDQFSVERPDGSNFTLKIRSTKLEDSAMYFCASSLGQHSGANVLTFGAGSRLTVL.

V usage is TRBV6-5 and J usage is TRBJ2-5; D call uncertain. Trimming stripped 5 bases from V and 9 bases from J, with 19 bases between. The CDR3 sequence is 14 residues long. Germline-derived CDR1 and CDR2 are MNHEY and SVGAGI. The CDR3 DNA reads as TGTGCCAGCAGTCCCCCAACCGGCGCCGCGGCCCAGTACTTC. Translating gives CASSPPTGAAAQYF.

The rearrangement joins TRBV29-1 to TRBJ2-1, with 9 bases identical to TRBD2. The trim removed 2 bases at V and 9 bases at J, leaving 5 bases unmatched. This CDR3 comprises 13 residues. CDR1 and CDR2 (germline): SQVTM, ANQGSEA. The CDR3 here is CSVERLAGIEQFF. DNA for the CDR3: TGCAGCGTTGAACGGCTAGCGGGGATTGAGCAGTTCTTC.

This rearrangement joins TRBV12-5 to TRBJ2-5; 9 nucleotides align to TRBD1. Germline V gene lookup returns CDR1 LGHNT and CDR2 FRNRAP. This CDR3 contains 14 residues. V lost 3 bases, J lost 5 bases, and 4 bases stayed unmatched. The DNA of the CDR3 is TGTGCTAGTGGTTTCGGGACAGGGAAGGAGACCCAGTACTTC. Protein sequence: CASGFGTGKETQYF.

The V gene is TRBV7-2, the J gene TRBJ2-7; D possibly corresponds to TRBD2 (5 bases). V dropped 5 bases and J dropped 0 bases, with 11 bases sitting between them. The germline V gene encodes CDR1 SGHTA and CDR2 FQGNSA. The CDR3 sequence is 14 residues long. The CDR3 loop is CASSVDYFSYEQYF. The CDR3 DNA follows: TGTGCCAGCAGCGTCGACTACTTCTCCTACGAGCAGTACTTC.